This T cell receptor beta chain originates from a study of blood T cell repertoires in COVID-19. Participants had their cohort set by participant-reported clinical history. The CDR3 spans 12 residues. CDR1 is MNHEY, CDR2 SVGAGI, per germline. The V end lost 6 bases, the J end lost 5 bases, and 11 bases lay between the germline ends. In the original processing: Reference gene primer amplification in the assay estimated nucleated cell counts. Produced via immunoSEQ multiplex PCR; TCRdb's table is partial and in-frame only. D and trimming were read from the DNA, whereas the V and J calls and clone size are those reported in that table. This table has about 210,000 clones, 86% appearing once.

The chain is built from TRBV6-5 and TRBJ2-7; D not certain. The sequence was collected from a man aged 35-49 years with acute COVID-19. The sample was PBMCs or T cells enriched from blood (not recorded which). The CDR3 loop reads CASRPSRHEQYF. The CDR3 nucleotides are TGTGCCAGCAGGCCGTCCAGGCACGAGCAGTACTTC.